The clone carrying this T cell receptor beta chain was seen many times. Per the germline V gene, CDR1 is PRHDT and CDR2 is FYEKMQ (reference sequence). V gave up 3 bases and J gave up 11 bases, with 7 bases separating them. This CDR3 region has 10 residues. TCRdb ran MiXCR on the 5' RACE reads and lists one entry per CDR3 protein. The table has some 300,000 distinct CDR3 sequences, 15% to 20% seen once. These data come from a study of T-cell memory formation after mild COVID-19. V and J are TRBV13 and TRBJ1-1, with D maybe TRBD1 (5 bases). The receptor was derived from a man aged 18 to 30 who had mild COVID-19 (a few samples of this study predate the infection). Cell type and time point are not known. The material sequenced was PBMCs or a T cell subset sorted from them (not recorded which). The DNA for the CDR3 is TGTGCCAGCAGCTTGGGGGATGCTTTCTTT. Translated: CASSLGDAFF.